This T cell receptor (beta chain) was documented in a study of blood T cell repertoires in COVID-19. Across the study: The study drew acute and convalescent COVID-19 samples from the United States, Italy and Spain.

The repertoire was sequenced with immunoSEQ multiplex PCR; TCRdb's copy has only in-frame clones and lacks some. The profile shows tens of thousands of clones, roughly three quarters of them singletons. Trimming cost V 2 bases and J 7 bases; bases outside gene matches: 3. The germline CDR1 and CDR2 sequences are GTSNPN and SVGIG (reference sequence). The CDR3 sequence is 13 residues long. The sample taken for sequencing was peripheral blood. This chain uses TRBV30 with TRBJ1-2; 11 positions match TRBD1. The clonotype comes from a man aged 70-80 years with active or convalescent COVID-19. The DNA of the CDR3 is TGTGCCTGGAGTCCGGGACAGGGGGTTGGCTACACCTTC. It encodes CAWSPGQGVGYTF.